These 32 T cell receptor beta chains originate from one sample sequenced in a study of blood T cells in healthy people across ages. A second 7 to 11 cycle PCR used barcoded and J-beta primers. A single record per CDR3 protein comes from TCRdb applying MiXCR to the 5' RACE reads. Among about 1.8 million distinct CDR3 sequences, just under 50% were seen once, and the ten largest hold less than 2.5%. Sequencing was carried out using blood. These TCRs come from a woman aged 40 to 50 in good health.

J is TRBJ2-4 and V is TRBV18, with D unclear. V lost 4 bases, J lost 1 base, and 17 bases lay in between. Per the germline V gene, CDR1 is KGHSH and CDR2 is LQKENI. The CDR3 is 17 residues long. The CDR3 region is CASSLLPKSRAKNIQYF. CDR3 nucleotides: TGTGCCAGCTCACTTCTACCAAAATCGCGTGCCAAAAACATTCAGTACTTC.

The table lists this clonotype with a count of one. This rearrangement joins TRBV15 to TRBJ2-1; TRBD1 aligns across 9 bases. Germline-derived CDR1 and CDR2 are LNHNV and YYDKDF (reference sequence). The CDR3 covers 15 residues. J lost 5 bases, V lost 5 bases, and 7 bases had no gene match. CDR3 DNA: TGTGCCACCAGCGGGCCGGGACAGGGAAACAATGAGCAGTTCTTC. Translated, it gives CATSGPGQGNNEQFF.

This clonotype was counted between two and nine times. The chain carries TRBV20-1 and TRBJ2-7, with no clear D. CDR3 length equals 14 residues. Trimming took off 1 base at V and 0 bases at J, with 10 bases between the two ends. CDR1 DFQATT and CDR2 SNEGSKA come from the germline V gene (reference sequence). The CDR3 DNA sequence: TGCAGTGCTAGAGCACATAGCAGCTCCTACGAGCAGTACTTC. Encoded protein: CSARAHSSSYEQYF.

V and J are TRBV6-5 and TRBJ2-5; D not resolved. V was pared by 6 bases and J by 3 bases, with 17 bases between. The CDR3 is 15 amino acids. The germline V gene has CDR1 MNHEY and CDR2 SVGAGI. CDR3 sequence: CASRPGPFAEETQYF. CDR3 nucleotides: TGTGCCAGCAGACCCGGGCCATTTGCAGAAGAGACCCAGTACTTC.

Turning to this clonotype: Relative to the germline gene, one junction end is altered; a read error may explain this. The chain carries TRBV6-6 and TRBJ1-6, with D possibly being TRBD1 (6 bases). Germline V gene lookup returns CDR1 MNHNY and CDR2 SVGAGI (reference sequence). The CDR3 extends over 14 amino acids. CDR3 DNA: TGTGCCAGCAGTGACTCAGGGGAAAATTCACCCCTCCACTTT. Residues: CASSDSGENSPLHF.

The chain couples TRBV20-1 to TRBJ2-5; 11 nucleotides align to TRBD2. V shed 5 bases, J shed 11 bases, and the junction held 13 bases outside the gene matches. Germline V gene lookup returns CDR1 DFQATT and CDR2 SNEGSKA (reference sequence). The length of the CDR3 is 14 residues. The CDR3 DNA follows: TGCAGTGCTCGGGGACTAGCGGTTAACAATGAGCAGTACTTC. This gives the protein CSARGLAVNNEQYF.

This chain joins TRBV6-2 or TRBV6-3 and TRBJ1-5, with 7 bases identical to TRBD1. Germline lookup yields CDR1 MNHEY and CDR2 SVGEGT. This CDR3 has 16 residues. V lost 6 bases, J lost 2 bases, and 10 bases stayed unmatched. CDR3 in amino acids: CASSPAGTVGNQPQHF. CDR3 DNA: TGTGCCAGCAGCCCAGCCGGGACAGTTGGCAATCAGCCCCAGCATTTT.

This clonotype was counted a few times. This chain uses TRBV7-2 with TRBJ2-3; 10 bases fit TRBD2. The CDR3 has 13 residues. V lost 11 bases and J lost 10; bases outside the gene matches: 12. The germline gives CDR1 SGHTA, CDR2 FQGNSA. The CDR3 loop is CAVLAGRSDAQYF. The CDR3 nucleotides read TGTGCCGTACTAGCGGGGCGCTCGGATGCGCAGTATTTT.

This clonotype was counted only a few times. The rearrangement uses TRBV27 and TRBJ2-1, with TRBD2 as a possible D gene (7 bases). V was clipped by 8 bases and J by 7 bases, with 12 bases between them. The germline V gene encodes CDR1 MNHEY and CDR2 SMNVEV (reference sequence). The CDR3 consists of 12 residues. CDR3 sequence: CASGGALNEQFF. In DNA, the CDR3 is TGTGCCAGCGGGGGGGCCCTTAATGAGCAGTTCTTC.

The chain is built from TRBV6-6 and TRBJ2-1, with 9 bases that match TRBD1. The CDR3 length is 16 residues. Germline trimming cut 1 base from V and 4 bases from J; bases unmatched to any gene: 5. The germline V gene has CDR1 MNHNY and CDR2 SVGAGI (reference sequence). CDR3 sequence: CASSYLQDRGYNEQFF. CDR3 coding DNA: TGTGCCAGCAGTTACTTACAGGACAGGGGTTACAATGAGCAGTTCTTC.

This chain uses TRBV28 with TRBJ2-7, with 9 bases matching TRBD1. The CDR3 contains 15 residues. V trimming: 2 bases; J trimming: 5 bases; junction bases outside the gene matches: 7. The germline gives CDR1 MDHEN, CDR2 SYDVKM. CDR3 residues: CASSLTRTGANEQYF. CDR3 nucleotide sequence: TGTGCCAGCAGTTTAACCCGGACAGGGGCCAACGAGCAGTACTTC.

The rearrangement links TRBV28 to TRBJ1-1, with D unresolved. This CDR3 contains 14 residues. The V and J ends lost 4 bases and 1 base respectively, with 10 bases between them. Germline CDR1 is MDHEN and CDR2 is SYDVKM. CDR3 nucleotides: TGTGCCAGCAGTTCATTCGACTGGAACACTGAAGCTTTCTTT. It translates to CASSSFDWNTEAFF.

This sequence joins TRBV20-1 and TRBJ2-1; TRBD2 agrees at 13 bases. Germline V gene data show CDR1 as DFQATT and CDR2 as SNEGSKA (reference sequence). The CDR3 length is 17 residues. Trimming removed 2 bases from V and 3 bases from J; junction bases left unmatched: 7. CDR3 DNA: TGCAGTGCTAGACCAGAAGGGACTAGCGGGGACTACAATGAGCAGTTCTTC. Translating it yields CSARPEGTSGDYNEQFF.

This clonotype was counted a few times. The V gene is TRBV20-1, the J gene TRBJ2-7, with unresolved D. Germline V lookup: CDR1 DFQATT, CDR2 SNEGSKA (reference sequence). The CDR3 spans 12 residues. Deletions cut 4 bases from V and 2 bases from J, with 9 bases between. CDR3 nucleotide sequence: TGCAGTGCTAATAGAAGGGCCTACGAGCAGTACTTC. Protein: CSANRRAYEQYF.

This clonotype was picked up a small number of times. V gene TRBV4-2 combines with J gene TRBJ2-2, with unresolved D. CDR1 is LGHNA and CDR2 is YNFKEQ in the germline V gene. This CDR3 is 17 amino acids long. Trimming removed 0 bases at V and 6 bases at J, with 17 bases between. The CDR3 spells CASSQDIVGSKAGELFF. The CDR3 DNA reads as TGTGCCAGCAGCCAAGACATAGTAGGAAGCAAGGCCGGGGAGCTGTTTTTT.

V is TRBV3-1 and J is TRBJ1-2; D is possibly TRBD1 (5 bases). This CDR3 has 16 residues. CDR1 is LGHDT, CDR2 YNNKEL, per germline (reference sequence). V dropped 2 bases and J dropped 3 bases, with 16 bases sitting between them. The CDR3: CASSQTLLPGHYGYTF. The CDR3 DNA sequence: TGTGCCAGCAGCCAAACCCTACTGCCGGGACACTATGGCTACACCTTC.

The rearrangement links TRBV20-1 to TRBJ2-1, with TRBD2 matching 7 bases. V dropped 5 bases and J dropped 4; count of bases not matched to a gene: 11. Germline CDR1 DFQATT, CDR2 SNEGSKA (reference sequence). This CDR3 is built from 15 residues. In DNA form, the CDR3 reads TGCAGTGCTGATCCCTTAAGCGGGGATTACAATGAGCAGTTCTTC. Protein: CSADPLSGDYNEQFF.

This clonotype was observed a few times. The chain has TRBV6-2 or TRBV6-3 and TRBJ2-1, with 7 bases fitting TRBD1. The germline V gene encodes CDR1 MNHEY and CDR2 SVGEGT. J was trimmed by 8 bases and V by 0 bases; bases with no gene match: 4. The CDR3 has 14 residues. The CDR3, as DNA: TGTGCCAGCAGTTACTCGACAGGGTCCGATGAGCAGTTCTTC. The encoded protein is CASSYSTGSDEQFF.

In this sample, this clonotype turned up a few times. The chain joins TRBV29-1 to TRBJ2-4, with D perhaps TRBD2 (5 bases). The J call could be wrong; TRBJ2-7 is a better fit for the DNA end. In germline, CDR1 is SQVTM, CDR2 ANQGSEA. The CDR3 extends over 12 amino acids. The chain's CDR3 is CSVSRDSYEQYF. CDR3 sequence (DNA): TGCAGCGTTTCCCGGGACTCCTACGAGCAGTACTTC.

This clonotype was seen a single time. The rearrangement links TRBV19 to TRBJ1-5; tentative D call: TRBD1 (6 bases). The V end was cut by 6 bases, the J end by 5 bases, with 8 bases between. The CDR3 spans 12 residues. Germline CDR1 and CDR2: LNHDA and SQIVND (reference sequence). The CDR3 nucleotides read TGTGCCAGTAGCCAGGGGCATCAGCCCCAGCATTTT. Protein product: CASSQGHQPQHF. The full variable domain, in which reference TRBV19 and TRBJ1-5 provide the parts outside the CDR3, is DGGITQSPKYLFRKEGQNVTLSCEQNLNHDAMYWYRQDPGQGLRLIYYSQIVNDFQKGDIAEGYSVSREKKESFPLTVTSAQKNPTAFYLCASSQGHQPQHFGDGTRLSIL.

The chain is built from TRBV4-1 and TRBJ1-4; unclear D gene. V lost 4 bases to trimming and J lost 0 bases, with 6 bases between them. This CDR3 region has 14 residues. Germline V gene data show CDR1 as MGHRA and CDR2 as YSYEKL. CDR3 in DNA: TGCGCCAGCAGCCGCATCGCAACTAATGAAAAACTGTTTTTT. This translates into CASSRIATNEKLFF.

This clonotype was detected only a few times. This rearrangement joins TRBV5-1 to TRBJ2-3, with D possibly being TRBD1 (6 bases). Deletions cut 0 bases from V and 2 bases from J, with 10 bases between. This CDR3 contains 15 residues. Germline-derived CDR1 and CDR2 are SGHRS and YFSETQ. The CDR3 sequence: CASSLVLGATDTQYF. The DNA for the CDR3 is TGCGCCAGCAGCTTGGTTCTGGGGGCCACAGATACGCAGTATTTT.

J is TRBJ2-1 and V is TRBV15, with 7 bases that match TRBD1. After removal of 2 bases from V and 5 bases from J, the junction contained 6 bases not matched to a gene. From germline, CDR1 is LNHNV and CDR2 YYDKDF (reference sequence). The CDR3 length is 15 residues. CDR3 residues: CATSRLQGINNEQFF. Here the CDR3 DNA reads TGTGCCACCAGCAGACTACAGGGGATCAACAATGAGCAGTTCTTC.

This chain uses TRBV6-1 with TRBJ2-1; no clear D. Trimming took off 4 bases at V and 5 bases at J, with 15 bases between the two ends. Germline CDR1 and CDR2: MNHNS and SASEGT. The length of the CDR3 is 15 residues. The CDR3 DNA sequence: TGTGCCAGCAGTGTCCCAGTGCGCATAGACAATGAGCAGTTCTTC. Translation gives CASSVPVRIDNEQFF.

Only a few counts were recorded for this clonotype. J is TRBJ2-1 and V is TRBV20-1; D ambiguous. The CDR3 has 15 residues. CDR1 is DFQATT, CDR2 SNEGSKA, per germline (reference sequence). The germline V and J ends were trimmed by 4 bases and 0 bases, with 13 bases remaining between them. DNA of the CDR3: TGCAGTGCTAACCCGGCCCAAGGCTCCTACAATGAGCAGTTCTTC. Translating gives CSANPAQGSYNEQFF.

A few counts support this clonotype. This chain uses TRBV5-1 with TRBJ2-3; D possibly corresponds to TRBD1 (5 bases). V was trimmed by 0 bases and J by 1 base, leaving 9 bases between them. The CDR3 sequence is 15 residues long. The germline CDR1 and CDR2 sequences are SGHRS and YFSETQ. The CDR3 is CASSLEGRRTDTQYF. For the CDR3, the DNA is TGCGCCAGCAGCTTGGAGGGGCGCCGCACAGATACGCAGTATTTT.

The V call is TRBV19, the J call TRBJ2-5; 8 bases map to TRBD2. CDR3 size: 16 residues. Trimming took 3 bases from V and 2 from J; bases not matched to a gene: 8. From germline, CDR1 is LNHDA and CDR2 SQIVND (reference sequence). The CDR3 region has the DNA TGTGCCAGTAGTATTAGTCGGACTAGCCAACAAGAGACCCAGTACTTC. Translated, it gives CASSISRTSQQETQYF.

This clonotype was picked up a small number of times. The germline gene is not matched at one end of the junction; a read error may be the cause. The chain combines TRBV5-1 with TRBJ1-2; D is undetermined. The germline V gene has CDR1 SGHRS and CDR2 YFSETQ. The CDR3 runs to 15 residues. The CDR3 protein is CASSLITGWNYGHTF. The CDR3 region has the DNA TGCGCCAGCAGCTTGATCACCGGGTGGAACTATGGCCACACCTTC.

The rearrangement links TRBV20-1 to TRBJ2-3; TRBD2 aligns across 7 bases. The J segment lost 4 bases and the V segment lost 1 base, leaving 8 bases of the junction unmatched. This CDR3 comprises 15 residues. Germline CDR1 and CDR2: DFQATT and SNEGSKA (reference sequence). The CDR3 loop reads CSARAGAGVPDTQYF. In nucleotides, the CDR3 is TGCAGTGCTAGAGCTGGGGCGGGGGTACCAGATACGCAGTATTTT.

The rearrangement uses TRBV6-2 or TRBV6-3 and TRBJ2-3; the D is unclear. The CDR3 has 14 amino acids. The V end was cut by 7 bases, the J end by 2 bases, with 13 bases between. Germline V gene lookup returns CDR1 MNHEY and CDR2 SVGEGT. CDR3 sequence reads: CASNRASNTDTQYF. CDR3 coding DNA: TGTGCCAGCAACCGGGCGTCCAACACAGATACGCAGTATTTT.

This chain's CDR3 is CASSRPSSGKNIQYF. For the CDR3, the DNA is TGTGCCAGTAGTCGCCCCTCCTCAGGGAAAAACATTCAGTACTTC. The chain couples TRBV19 to TRBJ2-4; weak D call: TRBD1 (5 bases). CDR3 length equals 15 residues. V lost 5 bases and J lost 4, with 15 bases in between. Germline-derived CDR1 and CDR2 are LNHDA and SQIVND (reference sequence).

This clonotype appeared a few times. The chain is built from TRBV4-3 and TRBJ1-6; 11 bases line up with TRBD1. After removal of 0 bases from V and 9 bases from J, the junction contained 4 bases not matched to a gene. Germline CDR1 is LGHNA and CDR2 is YSLEER. This CDR3 has 16 residues. The CDR3 DNA follows: TGCGCCAGCAGCCAAGAAACCGGGACAGGGGGTTCACCCCTCCACTTT. Its translation is CASSQETGTGGSPLHF.